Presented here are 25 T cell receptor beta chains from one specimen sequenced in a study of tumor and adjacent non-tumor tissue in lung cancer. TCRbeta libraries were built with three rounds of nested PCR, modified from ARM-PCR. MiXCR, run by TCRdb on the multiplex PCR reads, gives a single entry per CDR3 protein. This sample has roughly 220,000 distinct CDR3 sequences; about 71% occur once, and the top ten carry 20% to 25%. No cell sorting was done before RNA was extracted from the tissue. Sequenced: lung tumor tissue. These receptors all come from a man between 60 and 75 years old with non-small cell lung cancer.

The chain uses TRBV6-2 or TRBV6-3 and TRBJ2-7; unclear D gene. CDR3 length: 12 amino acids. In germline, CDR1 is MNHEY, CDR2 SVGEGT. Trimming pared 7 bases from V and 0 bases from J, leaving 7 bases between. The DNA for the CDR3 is TGTGCCAGCAAGGGCTACTCCTACGAGCAGTACTTC. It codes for CASKGYSYEQYF.

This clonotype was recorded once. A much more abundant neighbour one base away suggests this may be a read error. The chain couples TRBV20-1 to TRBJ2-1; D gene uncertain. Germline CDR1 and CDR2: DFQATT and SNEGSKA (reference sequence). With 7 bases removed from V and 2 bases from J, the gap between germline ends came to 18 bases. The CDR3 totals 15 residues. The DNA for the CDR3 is TGCAGTGTTGACCGGGTCGATCGGCCCTACAATGAGCAGTTCTTC. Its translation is CSVDRVDRPYNEQFF.

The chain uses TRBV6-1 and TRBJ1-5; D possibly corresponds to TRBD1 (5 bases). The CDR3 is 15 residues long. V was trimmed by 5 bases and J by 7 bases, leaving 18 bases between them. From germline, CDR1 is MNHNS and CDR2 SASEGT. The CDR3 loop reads CASSSDTVGKQPQHF. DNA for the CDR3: TGTGCCAGCAGTTCGGACACGGTAGGAAAACAGCCCCAGCATTTT.

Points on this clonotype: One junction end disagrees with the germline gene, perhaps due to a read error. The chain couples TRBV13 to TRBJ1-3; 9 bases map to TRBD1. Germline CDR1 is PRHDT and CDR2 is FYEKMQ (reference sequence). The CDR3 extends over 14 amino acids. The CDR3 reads CAISLQGAGNIIYF. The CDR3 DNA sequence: TGTGCCATCAGCTTACAGGGGGCTGGAAACATCATATATTTT.

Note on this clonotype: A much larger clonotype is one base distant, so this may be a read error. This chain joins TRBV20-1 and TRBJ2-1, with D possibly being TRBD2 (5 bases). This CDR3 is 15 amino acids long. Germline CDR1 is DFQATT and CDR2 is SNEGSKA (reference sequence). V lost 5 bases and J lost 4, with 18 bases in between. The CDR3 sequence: CSAQLSVRRYNEQFF. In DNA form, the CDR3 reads TGCAGTGCTCAACTTAGCGTGAGGAGGTACAATGAGCAGTTCTTC.

CDR3 DNA: TGTGCCAGCAGTCCCCAAGGGGGAGGGAAGACTGAAGCTTTCTTT. It codes for CASSPQGGGKTEAFF. V and J are TRBV6-5 and TRBJ1-1; a possible D gene is TRBD1 (6 bases). Germline V gene sequence: CDR1 MNHEY, CDR2 SVGAGI. This CDR3 has 15 amino acids. V gave up 5 bases and J gave up 5 bases, with 18 bases separating them.

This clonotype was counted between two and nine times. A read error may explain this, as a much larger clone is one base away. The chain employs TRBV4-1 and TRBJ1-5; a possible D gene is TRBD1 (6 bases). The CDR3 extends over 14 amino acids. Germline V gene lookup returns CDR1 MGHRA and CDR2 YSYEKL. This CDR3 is CTSSQGQGNQPQHF. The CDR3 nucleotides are TGCACCAGCAGCCAAGGGCAGGGGAATCAGCCCCAGCATTTT.

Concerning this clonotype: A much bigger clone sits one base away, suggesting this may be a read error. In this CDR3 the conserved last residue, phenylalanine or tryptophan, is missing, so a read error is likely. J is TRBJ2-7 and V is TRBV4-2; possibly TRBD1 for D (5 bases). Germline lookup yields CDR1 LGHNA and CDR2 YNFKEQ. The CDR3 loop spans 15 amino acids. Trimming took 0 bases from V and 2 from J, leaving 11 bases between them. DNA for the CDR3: TGTGCCAGCAGCCAAGATACTCCAGGGCCCTACGAGCAGTACCTC. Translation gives CASSQDTPGPYEQYL.

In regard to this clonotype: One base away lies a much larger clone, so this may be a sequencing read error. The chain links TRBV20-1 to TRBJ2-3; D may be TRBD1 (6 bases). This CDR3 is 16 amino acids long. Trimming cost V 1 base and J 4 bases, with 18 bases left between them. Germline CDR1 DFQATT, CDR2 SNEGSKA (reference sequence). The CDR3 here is CSARGGAGAWADTQYF. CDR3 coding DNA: TGCAGTGCTAGAGGAGGGGCAGGGGCTTGGGCAGATACGCAGTATTTT.

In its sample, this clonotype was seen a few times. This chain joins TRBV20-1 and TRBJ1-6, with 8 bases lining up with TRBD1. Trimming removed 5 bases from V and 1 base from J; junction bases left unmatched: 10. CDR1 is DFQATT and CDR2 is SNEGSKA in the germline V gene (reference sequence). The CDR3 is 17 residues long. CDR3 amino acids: CSAANRGADSYNSPLHF. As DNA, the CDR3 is TGCAGTGCTGCGAACAGGGGGGCAGATTCCTATAATTCACCCCTCCACTTT.

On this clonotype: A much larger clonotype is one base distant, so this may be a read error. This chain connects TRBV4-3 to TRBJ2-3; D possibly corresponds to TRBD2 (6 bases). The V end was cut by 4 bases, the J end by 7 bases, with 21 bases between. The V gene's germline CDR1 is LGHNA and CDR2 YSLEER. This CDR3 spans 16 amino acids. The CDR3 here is CASSLLTTSASNTQYF. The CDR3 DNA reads TGCGCCAGCAGCCTCCTTACGACTAGTGCCTCAAATACGCAGTATTTT.

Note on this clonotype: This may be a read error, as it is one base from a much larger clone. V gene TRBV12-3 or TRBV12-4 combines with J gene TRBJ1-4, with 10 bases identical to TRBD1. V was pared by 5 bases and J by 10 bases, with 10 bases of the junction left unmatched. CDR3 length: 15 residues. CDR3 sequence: CASSPSDRGGVKLFF. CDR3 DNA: TGTGCCAGCAGTCCCTCGGACAGGGGGGGCGTAAAACTGTTTTTT.

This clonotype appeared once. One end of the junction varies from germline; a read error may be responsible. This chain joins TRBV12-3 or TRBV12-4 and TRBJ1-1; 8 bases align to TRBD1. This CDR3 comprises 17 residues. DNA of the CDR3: TGTGCCAGCAGCCCAAGGGGACAGGAGGTTTCGAATACTGAAGCTTTCTTC. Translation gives CASSPRGQEVSNTEAFF.

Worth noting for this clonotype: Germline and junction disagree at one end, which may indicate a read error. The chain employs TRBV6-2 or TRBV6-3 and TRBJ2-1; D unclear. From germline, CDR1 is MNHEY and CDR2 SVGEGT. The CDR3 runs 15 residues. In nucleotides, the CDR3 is TGTGCCAGCAGTTACCAGCCCCCCTCCTACAATGGGCAGTTCTTC. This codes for CASSYQPPSYNGQFF.

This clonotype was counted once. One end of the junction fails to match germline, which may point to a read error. CDR3 DNA sequence: TGTGCCAGCAGCTTAGTCCCGGGAGAGGTATACGAGCAGTATTTC. Its protein is CASSLVPGEVYEQYF. V gene TRBV11-1 combines with J gene TRBJ2-7; tentatively, D is TRBD2 (6 bases). The CDR3 contains 15 residues. Germline-derived CDR1 and CDR2 are SGHAT and FQDESV (reference sequence).

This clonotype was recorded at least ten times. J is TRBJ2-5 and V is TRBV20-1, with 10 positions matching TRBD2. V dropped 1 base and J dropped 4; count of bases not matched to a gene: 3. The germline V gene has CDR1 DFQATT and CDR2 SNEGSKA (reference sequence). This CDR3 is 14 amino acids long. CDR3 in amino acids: CSARVTSGLETQYF. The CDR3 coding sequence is TGCAGTGCTAGAGTGACTAGCGGGCTAGAGACCCAGTACTTC.

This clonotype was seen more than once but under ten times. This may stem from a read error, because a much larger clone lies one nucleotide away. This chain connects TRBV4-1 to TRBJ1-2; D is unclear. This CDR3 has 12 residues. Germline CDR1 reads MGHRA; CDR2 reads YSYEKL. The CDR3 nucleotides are TGCACCAGCAAGGGCGGACTCTATGGCTACACCTTC. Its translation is CTSKGGLYGYTF.

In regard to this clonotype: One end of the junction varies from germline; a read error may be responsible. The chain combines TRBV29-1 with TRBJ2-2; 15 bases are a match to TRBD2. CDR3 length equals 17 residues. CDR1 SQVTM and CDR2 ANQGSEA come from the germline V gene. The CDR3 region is CSVSGTSGRTSTGDLFF. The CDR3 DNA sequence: TGCAGCGTTTCAGGGACTAGCGGGAGGACTTCCACCGGGGATCTGTTTTTT.

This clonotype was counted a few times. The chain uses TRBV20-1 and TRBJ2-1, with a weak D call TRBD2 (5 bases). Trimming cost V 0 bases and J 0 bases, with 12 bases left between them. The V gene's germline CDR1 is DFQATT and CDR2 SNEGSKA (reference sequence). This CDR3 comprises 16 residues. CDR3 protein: CSARDRSGPSYNEQFF. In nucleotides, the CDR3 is TGCAGTGCTAGAGATCGAAGCGGTCCCTCCTACAATGAGCAGTTCTTC.

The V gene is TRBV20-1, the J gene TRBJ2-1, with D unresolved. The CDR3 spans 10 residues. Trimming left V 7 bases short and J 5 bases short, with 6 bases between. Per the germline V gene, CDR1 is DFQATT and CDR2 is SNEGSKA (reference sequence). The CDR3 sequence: CSGANNEQFF. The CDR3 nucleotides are TGCAGTGGAGCAAACAATGAGCAGTTCTTC.

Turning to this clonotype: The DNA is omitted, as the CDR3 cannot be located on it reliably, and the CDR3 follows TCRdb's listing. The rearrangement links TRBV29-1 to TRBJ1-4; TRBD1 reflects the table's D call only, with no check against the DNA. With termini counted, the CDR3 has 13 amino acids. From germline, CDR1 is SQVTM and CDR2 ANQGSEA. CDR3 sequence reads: CSVGPGANEKPFF.

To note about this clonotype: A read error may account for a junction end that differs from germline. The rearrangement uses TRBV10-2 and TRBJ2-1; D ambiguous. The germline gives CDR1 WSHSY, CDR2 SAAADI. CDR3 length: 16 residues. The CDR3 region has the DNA TGCGCCAGCAGTGTCCTATCGGGTCTCTCCAACAATGAGCAGTTCTTC. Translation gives CASSVLSGLSNNEQFF.

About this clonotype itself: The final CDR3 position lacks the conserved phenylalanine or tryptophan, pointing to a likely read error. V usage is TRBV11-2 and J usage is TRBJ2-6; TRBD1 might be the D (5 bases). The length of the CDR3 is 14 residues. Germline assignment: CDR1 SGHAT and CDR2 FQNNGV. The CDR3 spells CASSPIAGANFLTY. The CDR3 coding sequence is TGTGCCAGCAGTCCTATCGCTGGGGCCAACTTCCTGACTTAC.

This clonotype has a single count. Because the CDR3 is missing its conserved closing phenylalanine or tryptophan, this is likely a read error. This chain's CDR3 is CASSLTGASSGANVLTC. The CDR3, as DNA: TGTGCCAGCAGTCTAACGGGGGCCAGCTCTGGGGCCAACGTCCTGACTTGC. The J gene is TRBJ2-6, the V gene TRBV6-5; D may match TRBD1 or TRBD2 (6 bases each). The CDR3 has 17 residues. The germline V gene encodes CDR1 MNHEY and CDR2 SVGAGI. The V and J ends lost 5 bases and 0 bases respectively, with 14 bases between them.

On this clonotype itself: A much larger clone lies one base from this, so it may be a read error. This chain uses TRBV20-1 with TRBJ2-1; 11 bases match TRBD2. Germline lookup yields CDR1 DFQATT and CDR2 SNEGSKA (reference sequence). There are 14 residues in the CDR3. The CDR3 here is CSVEGTSGYNDQFF. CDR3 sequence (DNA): TGCAGTGTTGAGGGGACTAGCGGCTACAATGATCAGTTCTTC.